These 9 T cell receptor beta chains came from one sample sequenced in a study of blood T cell repertoires in COVID-19. Using immunoSEQ multiplex PCR, the repertoire was profiled, and TCRdb retains in-frame clones only, with some absent. The top ten clones hold around 33% of a sample with 75,000 to 95,000 clones, approximately 78% of them seen once. Sequences were obtained from peripheral blood. The receptors were sampled from a man between 60 and 75 years old with COVID-19, enrolled during active disease.

V is TRBV3-1 (or the pseudogene TRBV3-2) and J is TRBJ1-2; 7 positions agree with TRBD1. The ends lost 6 bases at V and 0 bases at J; junction bases unmatched: 7. This CDR3 has 15 residues. Germline CDR1 LGHDT, CDR2 YNNKEL (reference sequence). Here the CDR3 reads CASRGRDRANYGYTF. In nucleotides, the CDR3 is TGTGCCAGCAGAGGCAGGGACAGAGCTAACTATGGCTACACCTTC.

The chain joins TRBV4-1 to TRBJ1-5; 7 nucleotides agree with TRBD1. CDR1 MGHRA and CDR2 YSYEKL come from the germline V gene. The CDR3 spans 15 residues. The ends lost 4 bases at V and 2 bases at J; junction bases unmatched: 5. The DNA of the CDR3 is TGCGCCAGCAGCCGTGGCAGGGGGGGCAATCAGCCCCAGCATTTT. It specifies CASSRGRGGNQPQHF.

This chain joins TRBV13 and TRBJ2-5, with 11 bases lining up with TRBD1. V lost 5 bases, J lost 5 bases, and 10 bases stayed unmatched. The germline V gene has CDR1 PRHDT and CDR2 FYEKMQ (reference sequence). The CDR3 totals 16 residues. The CDR3 region is CASSPGQGARVETQYF. Written as DNA, the CDR3 is TGTGCCAGCAGCCCTGGACAGGGGGCAAGGGTGGAGACCCAGTACTTC.

The chain employs TRBV6-2 or TRBV6-3 and TRBJ1-3; D is perhaps TRBD1 (5 bases). CDR3 length equals 14 residues. From germline, CDR1 is MNHEY and CDR2 SVGEGT. V lost 2 bases and J lost 2, with 7 bases in between. The CDR3 sequence is CASSYGGTGNTIYF. CDR3 DNA: TGTGCCAGCAGTTACGGGGGGACTGGAAACACCATATATTTT.

In its sample, this clone was seen once. The V call is TRBV19, the J call TRBJ2-7; 8 bases align to TRBD1. The CDR3 is made up of 15 amino acids. J was trimmed by 5 bases and V by 5 bases; bases with no gene match: 11. The V gene's germline CDR1 is LNHDA and CDR2 SQIVND (reference sequence). The CDR3, as DNA: TGTGCCAGTAGTGCCCCAAGGACAGGGCACGACGAGCAGTACTTC. Translating gives CASSAPRTGHDEQYF.

V is TRBV29-1 and J is TRBJ2-7; TRBD2 might be the D (6 bases). V dropped 6 bases and J dropped 6 bases, with 12 bases sitting between them. The CDR3 spans 11 residues. Germline CDR1 is SQVTM and CDR2 is ANQGSEA. The CDR3, as DNA: TGCAGCGTCGGGGGAACGGGCGAGCAGTACTTC. Amino acid sequence: CSVGGTGEQYF.

The V and J genes are TRBV19 and TRBJ2-3, with D maybe TRBD1 (5 bases). V gave up 4 bases and J gave up 0 bases, with 8 bases separating them. The CDR3 has 14 residues. Germline V gene data show CDR1 as LNHDA and CDR2 as SQIVND (reference sequence). This CDR3 is CASSRQTSTDTQYF. In DNA, the CDR3 is TGTGCCAGTAGTAGACAGACTAGCACAGATACGCAGTATTTT.

Details on this clone: A much larger clone lies a single base off, so this may be a read error. Other DNA sequences within the sample encode an identical CDR3. The chain joins TRBV9 to TRBJ1-2; D is possibly TRBD1 (6 bases). The CDR3 extends over 14 amino acids. CDR1 SGDLS and CDR2 YYNGEE come from the germline V gene. The CDR3 nucleotides read TGCGCCCCCAGCGGAGGGGGGGGCAACTATGGCTACACCTTC. The encoded protein is CAPSGGGGNYGYTF. Looking up the rest from reference TRBV9 and TRBJ1-2 gives the full variable domain: DSGVTQTPKHLITATGQRVTLRCSPRSGDLSVYWYQQSLDQGLQFLIQYYNGEERAKGNILERFSAQQFPDLHSELNLSSLELGDSALYFCAPSGGGGNYGYTFGSGTRLTVV.

The rearrangement joins TRBV2 to TRBJ1-6, with a possible D match to TRBD1 (6 bases). Germline V gives CDR1 SNHLY, CDR2 FYNNEI. V lost 6 bases, J lost 7 bases, and 13 bases lay in between. The CDR3 consists of 14 residues. This chain's CDR3 is CASSSVGANSPLHF. CDR3 sequence (DNA): TGTGCCAGCAGCTCCGTGGGGGCGAATTCACCCCTCCACTTT.